The T cell receptor (beta chain) described here comes from a study of blood T cell repertoires in COVID-19 (dated by TCRdb to the early 2020s). At the level of the whole study: Samples covering the acute and convalescent phases of COVID-19 were provided by collaborators in the United States, Italy and Spain. The sample metadata nearly always contained a de-identified subject ID, COVID-19 status, age in years and sex. HLA class I and class II types, where available, came from metadata supplied by the sample provider rather than from assay-based typing. Subjects who had been exposed to COVID-19, were actively infected with it, or had recovered from it provided the deeply sampled blood TCRbeta repertoires that made up the dataset. The prospective study material was composed of cDNA or gDNA derived from T cells, B-cell-depleted T cells, or PBMCs. The repertoires were made available in a free public database intended to serve as a resource for research on the immune response to SARS-CoV-2. Samples came from the ongoing ImmuneRACE study (first 160 participants) plus 1,254 subjects from 6 global collaborators. Summary of the overall study and its limitations: How much clinical and demographic metadata was included differed by source and by participant, and the metadata was provided uncurated.

TCRbeta CDR3 regions were amplified from genomic DNA by means of the immunoSEQ Assay, a bias-controlled multiplex PCR. Processing in the source paper ran as follows. Within the assay, amplification of reference gene primers was used to estimate how many nucleated cells each sample contained. To quantify the absolute abundance of each unique TCRbeta CDR3 rearrangement, sequence reads were collapsed and filtered. For each sample, productive Simpson clonality was calculated as the square root of Simpson's diversity index across productive rearrangements. TCRdb obtained this table from immuneACCESS and retained in-frame rearrangements with V and J assigned. These tables miss some clones; where compared with another copy, unresolved V genes account for less than half of the shortfall, and the remainder is unexplained. D and trimming come from the DNA, and the V and J calls and clone size come from that table. Here the sample has about 150,000 clones; more than 75% occur a single time. Approximately 11% of the sample goes to the ten largest clones.

In regard to this clone: Its antigen target is currently unknown. Base qualities are not provided; no much larger clone lies one nucleotide away.

Samples from volunteer blood donors who had recovered from COVID-19 were contributed by a second Seattle source. Whole blood was collected in K2EDTA tubes by collaborating institutions according to the institutions' own protocols. For TCRbeta analysis, collaborators shipped samples in one of three forms: frozen whole blood, isolated PBMCs, or DNA extracted from either of those sample types. Germline trimming: 5 bases from V, 3 bases from J; junction bases outside gene matches: 7. The CDR3 measures 15 amino acids from cysteine to phenylalanine. Kept here is only the CDR3 DNA, which spans 45 bases and is read in frame from base 1. The germline V gene (reference sequence) yields LNHDA for CDR1 and SQIVND for CDR2.

This sequence was found in a man aged 55 to 70 who had recovered from COVID-19. In this chain, TRBV19 is recombined with TRBJ1-5; TRBD1 lines up with 7 middle nucleotides. The sequencing sample was made of peripheral blood. The sequenced DNA is TGTGCCAGTAGTCCAGGGACAGATTCCAATCAGCCCCAGCATTTT. Its product reads: CASSPGTDSNQPQHF.